A single sample is the source of the 18 T cell receptor beta chains below, sequenced in a study of cytomegalovirus exposure and HLA in healthy donors. The PCR used 60 Vbeta and 13 Jbeta primers. Measured with immunoSEQ multiplex PCR; TCRdb has only the in-frame clones, and not every one. This sample has roughly 160,000 clones, with more than 80% found just once. The sample consisted of PBMCs. These receptors were collected from a woman aged 50 to 65 in good health and CMV-seronegative.

The chain combines TRBV4-2 with TRBJ2-7; D might be TRBD1 (6 bases). Trimming pared 1 base from V and 3 bases from J, leaving 16 bases between. In germline, CDR1 is LGHNA, CDR2 YNFKEQ. The CDR3 length is 16 residues. In DNA form, the CDR3 reads TGTGCCAGCAGCCAAGCTGCCGGGACACCTAGCTACGAGCAGTACTTC. It translates to CASSQAAGTPSYEQYF.

V is TRBV2 and J is TRBJ2-2, with 7 nucleotides matching TRBD2. Trimming removed 6 bases from V and 4 bases from J; junction bases left unmatched: 11. CDR3 length equals 16 residues. Germline V gene lookup returns CDR1 SNHLY and CDR2 FYNNEI. The CDR3 DNA reads as TGTGCCAGCAGCGCCGAGGGCGGGAGTGTCACCGGGGAGCTGTTTTTT. Translated, it gives CASSAEGGSVTGELFF.

The chain is built from TRBV5-1 and TRBJ1-1, with 7 bases fitting TRBD1. V shed 2 bases, J shed 6 bases, and the junction held 10 bases outside the gene matches. Germline values: CDR1 SGHRS, CDR2 YFSETQ. CDR3 size: 15 residues. CDR3 nucleotide sequence: TGCGCCAGCAGCTTCGTTGGAGGGGGCGCTTCTGAAGCTTTCTTT. Translating it yields CASSFVGGGASEAFF.

The rearrangement links TRBV19 to TRBJ2-5; no reliable D call. Trimming removed 5 bases from V and 7 bases from J, with 8 bases in between. Per the germline V gene, CDR1 is LNHDA and CDR2 is SQIVND (reference sequence). The CDR3 sequence is 11 residues long. CDR3 sequence reads: CASSYSGTQYF. CDR3 nucleotides: TGTGCCAGTAGTTACTCAGGGACCCAGTACTTC. The full variable domain, with the rest looked up from reference TRBV19 and TRBJ2-5, is DGGITQSPKYLFRKEGQNVTLSCEQNLNHDAMYWYRQDPGQGLRLIYYSQIVNDFQKGDIAEGYSVSREKKESFPLTVTSAQKNPTAFYLCASSYSGTQYFGPGTRLLVL.

The V call is TRBV7-2, the J call TRBJ1-2; 12 bases line up with TRBD1. CDR1 is SGHTA and CDR2 is FQGNSA in the germline V gene. CDR3 length: 15 residues. J lost 7 bases, V lost 1 base, and 4 bases had no gene match. The DNA for the CDR3 is TGTGCCAGCAGCTTAGGGGGGACAGGGGGCTTTGGCTACACCTTC. Translating it yields CASSLGGTGGFGYTF.

This clone was counted between two and nine times. The DNA for the CDR3 is TGTGCCAGCAGCGTCTCAACGACAGGGAGAGGGGGATCCCAAGAGACCCAGTACTTC. The encoded protein is CASSVSTTGRGGSQETQYF. V usage is TRBV9 and J usage is TRBJ2-5; 7 bases match TRBD1. V was pared by 2 bases and J by 1 base, with 17 bases of the junction left unmatched. In germline, CDR1 is SGDLS, CDR2 YYNGEE. CDR3 size: 19 residues.

The V and J genes are TRBV27 and TRBJ1-5; 9 nucleotides match TRBD1. CDR3 length: 23 amino acids. V dropped 1 base and J dropped 0; count of bases not matched to a gene: 22. Germline loops: CDR1 MNHEY, CDR2 SMNVEV (reference sequence). The CDR3 DNA reads as TGTGCCAGCAGTTTATTACAAAAATTACCGGGACAGGGAAAGAGGGCTAGCAATCAGCCCCAGCATTTT. It is translated as CASSLLQKLPGQGKRASNQPQHF.

This chain joins TRBV5-6 and TRBJ1-3; D may be TRBD1 (5 bases). There are 13 residues in the CDR3. V lost 4 bases and J lost 4, with 9 bases in between. Germline V CDR1 and CDR2: SGHDT, YYEEEE. The CDR3 DNA reads TGTGCCAGCAGCGGGGGACTCGGAAACACCATATATTTT. Translated: CASSGGLGNTIYF. Full variable domain (rest looked up from reference TRBV5-6 and TRBJ1-3): DAGVTQSPTHLIKTRGQQVTLRCSPKSGHDTVSWYQQALGQGPQFIFQYYEEEERQRGNFPDRFSGHQFPNYSSELNVNALLLGDSALYLCASSGGLGNTIYFGEGSWLTVV.

The genes are TRBV28 and TRBJ2-3; TRBD1 matches 7 bases. CDR1 is MDHEN and CDR2 is SYDVKM in the germline V gene. The CDR3 totals 15 residues. V was pared by 5 bases and J by 7 bases, with 12 bases of the junction left unmatched. CDR3 bases: TGTGCCAGCAGTGCACAGGGGCATGTTCGAAATACGCAGTATTTT. This encodes CASSAQGHVRNTQYF. Together with reference TRBV28 and TRBJ2-3, the CDR3 gives the full variable domain: DVKVTQSSRYLVKRTGEKVFLECVQDMDHENMFWYRQDPGLGLRLIYFSYDVKMKEKGDIPEGYSVSREKKERFSLILESASTNQTSMYLCASSAQGHVRNTQYFGPGTRLTVL.

The V gene is TRBV18, the J gene TRBJ2-7, with D perhaps TRBD1 (6 bases). This CDR3 spans 13 amino acids. Germline-derived CDR1 and CDR2 are KGHSH and LQKENI. The ends were cut back, 8 bases at V and 7 bases at J, with 18 bases in the middle. The CDR3 spells CASANRDGAEQYF. DNA for the CDR3: TGTGCCAGCGCCAACAGGGATGGGGCGGAGCAGTACTTC.

The chain links TRBV7-9 to TRBJ2-7, with D tentatively TRBD2 (5 bases). The ends were cut back, 0 bases at V and 2 bases at J, with 8 bases in the middle. The germline CDR1 and CDR2 sequences are SEHNR and FQNEAQ (reference sequence). CDR3 length: 14 amino acids. CDR3 coding DNA: TGTGCCAGCAGCTTAGCTCAGCGGCCCTACGAGCAGTACTTC. This sequence encodes CASSLAQRPYEQYF.

The V call is TRBV2, the J call TRBJ1-1; D gene unclear. V lost 4 bases and J lost 10, with 13 bases in between. This CDR3 region has 12 residues. CDR1 and CDR2 from the germline V gene are SNHLY and FYNNEI. CDR3 in DNA: TGTGCCAGCAGTGGCACAGTAACGACAGCTTTCTTT. Translation gives CASSGTVTTAFF.

The chain couples TRBV30 to TRBJ1-4; 8 bases map to TRBD1. This CDR3 spans 13 amino acids. Germline V gives CDR1 GTSNPN, CDR2 SVGIG (reference sequence). J lost 5 bases, V lost 5 bases, and 4 bases had no gene match. The CDR3 sequence: CAWQRTGNEKLFF. The CDR3 bases are TGTGCCTGGCAACGGACAGGGAATGAAAAACTGTTTTTT.

This clone has more than one count but fewer than ten. The gene calls are TRBV29-1 and TRBJ2-3; D is possibly TRBD1 (6 bases). Trimming cost V 4 bases and J 4 bases, with 21 bases left between them. There are 16 residues in the CDR3. Germline CDR1 is SQVTM and CDR2 is ANQGSEA. The CDR3 sequence is CSVGRLKQGRADTQYF. The CDR3 DNA follows: TGCAGCGTTGGCAGGCTGAAACAGGGACGGGCAGATACGCAGTATTTT.

V usage is TRBV29-1 and J usage is TRBJ2-4, with 7 bases fitting TRBD1. Looked up from germline, CDR1 is SQVTM and CDR2 is ANQGSEA. Unmatched junction bases numbered 10, after V lost 5 bases and J lost 6 bases. The CDR3 is 14 amino acids. The CDR3 here is CSVRIPGGTNIQYF. In DNA form, the CDR3 reads TGCAGCGTTAGGATTCCAGGGGGTACAAACATTCAGTACTTC. The full variable domain, in which reference TRBV29-1 and TRBJ2-4 provide the parts outside the CDR3, is SAVISQKPSRDICQRGTSLTIQCQVDSQVTMMFWYRQQPGQSLTLIATANQGSEATYESGFVIDKFPISRPNLTFSTLTVSNMSPEDSSIYLCSVRIPGGTNIQYFGAGTRLSVL.

The chain uses TRBV29-1 and TRBJ1-2; TRBD1 agrees at 9 bases. Germline V CDR1 and CDR2: SQVTM, ANQGSEA. V was clipped by 6 bases and J by 2 bases; unmatched bases: 4. The CDR3 has 13 amino acids. The chain's CDR3 is CSVEDRGNYGYTF. DNA of the CDR3: TGCAGCGTAGAGGACAGGGGAAACTATGGCTACACCTTC.

This clone came up a few times. The gene calls are TRBV7-2 and TRBJ1-5; D is ambiguous. V dropped 4 bases and J dropped 3 bases, with 7 bases sitting between them. CDR1 SGHTA and CDR2 FQGNSA come from the germline V gene. The length of the CDR3 is 13 residues. Here the CDR3 reads CASSSQANQPQHF. For the CDR3, the DNA is TGTGCCAGCAGCTCCCAGGCCAATCAGCCCCAGCATTTT.

The gene calls are TRBV7-9 and TRBJ2-7, with a possible D match to TRBD2 (5 bases). Germline V gene sequence: CDR1 SEHNR, CDR2 FQNEAQ (reference sequence). V shed 4 bases and J shed 7 bases, with 20 bases lying between them. The CDR3 loop spans 15 amino acids. This CDR3 reads CASSSISLGRAEQYF. In DNA, the CDR3 is TGTGCCAGCAGCTCTATCTCTTTGGGGAGAGCAGAGCAGTACTTC.